A selection of T cell receptor beta chains follows, all from one sample in a study of CD8 T cells in ankylosing spondylitis. TCRdb reanalysed the 5' RACE reads using MiXCR and keeps one entry per CDR3 protein. The repertoire holds 500,000 to 650,000 distinct CDR3 sequences, with roughly 5.2% as singletons. The material sequenced was blood, either unsorted or a sorted T cell fraction (not recorded which). The receptors were sampled from a male donor with ankylosing spondylitis. Both conserved end residues are part of each CDR3. Each record gives: clone size, D gene, V gene, J gene, CDR3 protein, CDR3 DNA. D genes are given only for firm matches. Some rows mark clone size as missing; the rest say once, few, many or name a class of expanded clone.

>NA|TRBD2|TRBV7-8|TRBJ2-3
CASSLLTSPGTDTQYF
TGTGCCAGCAGCTTATTGACTAGCCCTGGCACAGATACGCAGTATTTT
>many|NA|TRBV20-1|TRBJ2-5
CSAQGRPRGETQYF
TGCAGTGCGCAGGGGCGACCACGGGGTGAGACCCAGTACTTC
>many|NA|TRBV27|TRBJ1-2
CASSLVPGTGGYTF
TGTGCCAGCAGTTTAGTTCCAGGAACGGGTGGCTACACCTTC
>NA|NA|TRBV19|TRBJ1-5
CASFLRGSNQPQHF
TGTGCCAGCTTCCTTCGAGGGAGCAATCAGCCCCAGCATTTT
>many|NA|TRBV20-1|TRBJ2-7
CSARGSTSYEQYF
TGCAGTGCTAGGGGTTCAACGTCCTACGAGCAGTACTTC
>few|TRBD1|TRBV4-3|TRBJ2-2
CASRPSGQTAGELFF
TGCGCCAGCAGACCTTCGGGACAGACAGCCGGGGAGCTGTTTTTT
>many|TRBD2|TRBV5-6|TRBJ2-1
CASDTAGVYNEQFF
TGTGCCAGCGATACGGCGGGAGTTTACAATGAGCAGTTCTTC
>many|NA|TRBV20-1|TRBJ2-7
CSARDGKGSYEQYF
TGCAGTGCTAGAGATGGTAAAGGCTCCTACGAGCAGTACTTC
>many|NA|TRBV20-1|TRBJ1-4
CSARGGDYGKLFF
TGCAGTGCTAGAGGGGGAGACTACGGAAAACTGTTTTTT
>many|TRBD1|TRBV29-1|TRBJ2-4
CSVGTGGASKNIQYF
TGCAGCGTTGGTACAGGGGGCGCGTCCAAAAACATTCAGTACTTC
>many|NA|TRBV5-6|TRBJ1-4
CASSLDGSTNEKLFF
TGTGCCAGCAGCTTGGATGGCAGTACTAATGAAAAACTGTTTTTT
>NA|TRBD2|TRBV4-3|TRBJ2-4
CASSQDKAGVTKNIQYF
TGCGCCAGCAGCCAAGATAAGGCGGGAGTAACCAAAAACATTCAGTACTTC
>NA|TRBD2|TRBV6-1|TRBJ2-3
CASSRGLAGSDTQYF
TGTGCCAGCAGTAGAGGACTAGCGGGCTCTGATACGCAGTATTTT
>NA|TRBD1|TRBV19|TRBJ1-6
CASMDRTYNSPLHF
TGTGCCAGTATGGACAGGACCTATAATTCACCCCTCCACTTT
>many|TRBD1|TRBV5-8|TRBJ1-2
CASSSDRGLYGYTF
TGTGCCAGCAGCTCTGACAGGGGGCTCTATGGCTACACCTTC
>many|NA|TRBV10-3|TRBJ2-5
CATGDFQETQYF
TGTGCCACAGGGGACTTCCAAGAGACCCAGTACTTC
>many|TRBD2|TRBV2|TRBJ2-6
CATASGITSGANVLTF
TGTGCCACTGCTAGCGGGATCACCTCTGGGGCCAACGTCCTGACTTTC
>many|TRBD2|TRBV6-2/TRBV6-3|TRBJ2-3
CASIGWTSGGTDTQYF
TGTGCCAGCATTGGCTGGACTAGCGGGGGCACAGATACGCAGTATTTT
>many|TRBD2|TRBV6-1|TRBJ2-1
CASRVFGGRPGNEQFF
TGTGCCAGCAGGGTTTTTGGCGGGAGGCCGGGGAATGAGCAGTTCTTC
>NA|NA|TRBV29-1|TRBJ2-1
CSVEDLSSGFSYNEQFF
TGCAGCGTTGAAGATCTTAGTAGCGGCTTCTCCTACAATGAGCAGTTCTTC